This record looks at one T cell receptor beta chain sequence and its context. The antigen is undetermined. The PCR had 60 Vbeta and 13 Jbeta primers. The table came from immunoSEQ multiplex PCR; TCRdb's copy has only in-frame clones and leaves some out. The listing contains some 48,000 clones. The data belong to a study of cytomegalovirus exposure and HLA in healthy donors. About the research overall: There were around 100 million unique TCR beta sequences, drawn from approximately 190 million T cells, in an earlier analysis. Of roughly 400 genotyped donors, 70% to 85% clustered with self-reported Caucasian donors.

Findings and caveats of the study: Later genetic work tied a missense DCLRE1C variant to beta-chain V and J trimming.

The V gene lost 2 bases and the J gene lost 5 bases, with 24 bases spanning the gap. This CDR3 comprises 18 residues. Germline CDR1 is KGHSH and CDR2 is LQKENI. The sequencing input was PBMCs. This receptor was taken from a man aged 35 to 55 in good health and CMV-seropositive. The chain is built from TRBV18 and TRBJ1-1; D unclear. DNA of the CDR3: TGTGCCAGCTCACCAACGTATTCCTTGGCCAGGTGGGCGACTGAAGCTTTCTTT. Translation: CASSPTYSLARWATEAFF.